These T cell receptor beta chains were read from a single sample in a study of human T cells and chemical hapten exposure. TCRdb independently ran MiXCR on the RACE reads; one entry per CDR3 protein. Of more than 250,000 distinct CDR3 sequences in the sample, about 9% are singletons; the top ten hold about 2.5%. The sample here was whole blood, taken in connection with sensitization to the hapten diphenylcyclopropenone (DPC). The receptors here all came from a woman in her thirties or forties with alopecia areata. Some clones in this sample may be carry-over from other donors' samples. The CDR3 runs from the conserved cysteine through the conserved F or W. D genes are given only for firm matches. Clone size appears in some rows only: once, few, many, or a class for an expanded clone.

J,V,size,length,D,DNA,CDR3
TRBJ2-3,TRBV6-2/TRBV6-3,few,14,.,TGTGCCAGCAACCGGGACACCGACACAGATACGCAGTATTTT,CASNRDTDTDTQYF
TRBJ2-1,TRBV3-1,.,15,TRBD1,TGTGCCAGCAGCCAAGCCGAGACAGGGTACAATGAGCAGTTCTTC,CASSQAETGYNEQFF
TRBJ1-1,TRBV28,few,15,.,TGTGCCAGCAGTTTAGATATGGCGTCGAACACTGAAGCTTTCTTT,CASSLDMASNTEAFF
TRBJ2-7,TRBV20-1,few,13,TRBD1,TGCAGTGCTAGAAGGACAGGACAATACGAGCAGTACTTC,CSARRTGQYEQYF
TRBJ1-1,TRBV18,few,16,.,TGTGCCAGCTCACCCCAACAGGAATTCATGAACACTGAAGCTTTCTTT,CASSPQQEFMNTEAFF
TRBJ2-2,TRBV6-2/TRBV6-3,.,15,.,TGTGCCAGCAGTTCAGGAGATGCGAACACCGGGGAGCTGTTTTTT,CASSSGDANTGELFF
TRBJ1-4,TRBV12-3/TRBV12-4,.,14,.,TGTGCCAGCAGCCGCCGAGAACTGAATGAAAAACTGTTTTTT,CASSRRELNEKLFF
TRBJ2-5,TRBV6-2/TRBV6-3,.,13,.,TGTGCCAGCAGTTACCCACGTGGGGAGACCCAGTACTTC,CASSYPRGETQYF
TRBJ2-5,TRBV3-1,few,13,.,TGTGCCAGCAGCGCCCGGGGCCGAGAGACCCAGTACTTC,CASSARGRETQYF
TRBJ2-1,TRBV18,.,14,.,TGTGCCAGCTCACCCGAGGCATCCTACAATGAGCAGTTCTTC,CASSPEASYNEQFF
TRBJ2-3,TRBV7-3,many,12,.,TGTGCCAGCAGCTCTGGTGGAGATACGCAGTATTTT,CASSSGGDTQYF
TRBJ1-5,TRBV5-5,many,14,.,TGTGCCAGCAGCCGGGGGGATAGCAATCAGCCCCAGCATTTT,CASSRGDSNQPQHF
TRBJ2-1,TRBV12-3/TRBV12-4,.,15,.,TGTGCCAGCAGTTTCGGGAGCCCTTCCTACAATGAGCAGTTCTTC,CASSFGSPSYNEQFF
TRBJ1-1,TRBV7-3,few,15,TRBD1,TGTGCCAGCAGCTTGGGGACAGGGAGAGGGTCTGAAGCTTTCTTT,CASSLGTGRGSEAFF
TRBJ1-6,TRBV27,.,14,TRBD1,TGTGCCAGCAGTTCGGGACAGAGGAGGTCACCCCTCCACTTT,CASSSGQRRSPLHF
TRBJ2-3,TRBV24-1,.,13,.,TGTGCCACCAGTTCAGGGGTTTCAGATACGCAGTATTTT,CATSSGVSDTQYF
TRBJ2-5,TRBV7-9,few,13,.,TGTGCCAGCAGCTTAGCTGAGTTCGGAGGGGCGAACTTC,CASSLAEFGGANF
TRBJ2-2,TRBV3-1,.,15,TRBD1,TGTGCCAGCAGCCCCACAGGGGGCGTATCCGGGGAGCTGTTTTTT,CASSPTGGVSGELFF
TRBJ2-7,TRBV3-1,.,15,.,TGTGCCAGCAGCCAAAATACCATAACCGCCTACGAGCAGTACTTC,CASSQNTITAYEQYF
TRBJ2-3,TRBV5-1,.,14,TRBD2,TGCGCCAGCAGCCCTGGGACTATGGATGATACGCAGTATTTT,CASSPGTMDDTQYF
TRBJ2-1,TRBV7-2,few,14,TRBD2,TGTGCCAGCAGCTTTTACAGCGGGAGAAATGAGCAGTTCTTC,CASSFYSGRNEQFF
TRBJ2-4,TRBV6-1,.,13,.,TGTGCCAGCGTGTCTGTAGCCAAAAACATTCAGTACTTC,CASVSVAKNIQYF
TRBJ1-1,TRBV9,few,15,.,TGTGCCAGCAGCCCTCAGGTAGAGGGAGGCACTGAAGCTTTCTTT,CASSPQVEGGTEAFF
TRBJ2-7,TRBV12-3/TRBV12-4,few,17,TRBD2,TGTGCCAGCAGCCGACTAGCGGGCCTTCGTTGGACCTCCGAGCAGTACTTC,CASSRLAGLRWTSEQYF
TRBJ1-6,TRBV6-5,many,15,.,TGTGCCAGCAGTTACTCCGGGACGAAGTCCACACCCCTCCACTTT,CASSYSGTKSTPLHF
TRBJ2-3,TRBV29-1,few,13,.,TGCAGCGTTGACAGGGACTCCACAGATACGCAGTATTTT,CSVDRDSTDTQYF
TRBJ2-3,TRBV7-2,.,15,.,TGTGCCAGCAGCTTACAGGGCGGGGTCACAGATACGCAGTATTTT,CASSLQGGVTDTQYF
TRBJ2-3,TRBV5-1,.,16,.,TGCGCCAGCAGCTTGGGACGGTCTAGGAGCACAGATACGCAGTATTTT,CASSLGRSRSTDTQYF